This T cell receptor (beta chain) was captured by sequencing in a study of blood T cell repertoires in COVID-19. Turning to the study itself: Some COVID-19 samples were acute and others convalescent; all came from the United States, Italy and Spain.

Germline loops: CDR1 MNHEY, CDR2 SMNVEV (reference sequence). The trim removed 10 bases at V and 4 bases at J, leaving 9 bases unmatched. The CDR3 sequence is 13 residues long. The cohort comprised adults aged about 18 to 100 years residing in under 25 US areas. Symptom resolution, clearance, or two negative PCRs marked donors in Cohort 3 as recovered. Original methodology: Amplification of reference gene primers provided the estimated nucleated cell counts. Assay used: immunoSEQ multiplex PCR; TCRdb lists only in-frame clones, some missing. V, J and clone size reflect that table, while D and trimming were determined from the DNA. The sample contains roughly 200,000 clones, roughly 88% of which appear only once.

V gene TRBV27 combines with J gene TRBJ1-1; TRBD1 matches at 7 bases. Sequences were obtained from PBMCs or T cells enriched from blood (not recorded which). The TCR was taken from a woman in her 30s who had recovered from COVID-19. CDR3 loop: CATKTGWSTEAFF. The DNA for the CDR3 is TGTGCCACCAAGACAGGGTGGAGCACTGAAGCTTTCTTT.